This T cell receptor beta chain originates from a study of Graves' ophthalmopathy and Graves' hyperthyroidism. Certain patients were not enrolled. These were patients with other autoimmune diseases, uncontrolled infections, pregnancy or lactation. From germline, CDR1 is SNHLY and CDR2 FYNNEI. V was cut by 8 bases and J by 6 bases, with 14 bases left in between. This CDR3 is built from 13 residues. Whole-study results and caveats: A majority of expanded thyroid clonotypes exceeding 0.001 frequency were likewise present in blood.

This clonotype appeared many times. Its antigen is still unknown. For repertoire sequencing, the TCR beta CDR3 regions were amplified from RNA transcripts. RT-PCR with HTBI primers came first, then second-round multiplex PCR. TCRdb re-called the multiplex PCR reads with MiXCR, one entry per CDR3 protein. This table holds 300,000 or so distinct CDR3 sequences, 15% to 20% found once. The genes are TRBV2 and TRBJ2-4, with a tentative D call TRBD2 (6 bases). Sequencing input: peripheral blood. The receptor's source is an adult man with Graves' ophthalmopathy. In DNA, the CDR3 is TGTGCCAGCCGGGCGGGATTGGTAAACATTCAGTACTTC. It specifies CASRAGLVNIQYF.